The 8 T cell receptor beta chains presented below share a single source sample, sequenced in a study of T cells in Graves' hyperthyroidism and ophthalmopathy (dated by TCRdb to about 2019). Libraries were constructed by multiplex PCR. These reads were obtained on an Illumina HiSeq 2000. The TCR beta CDR3 regions were amplified from RNA transcripts. The first round of RT-PCR for the TCR CDR3 was performed with the HTBI primer set and the Qiagen OneStep RT-PCR kit. The public reads were quality trimmed at Q25 with fastp and then assembled into clones with MiXCR by TCRdb, keeping productive beta chains. Every CDR3 protein is listed once, alongside the most common genes and DNA of its rows. For this sample there are fewer than 450,000 distinct CDR3 sequences; about 17% appear just once. The top ten clones comprise around a third of the sample. Sequencing input: blood. The receptors originated from a woman between 25 and 40 years old with Graves' hyperthyroidism that later progressed to Graves' ophthalmopathy.

V is TRBV20-1 and J is TRBJ2-3, with 7 positions matching TRBD2. The V segment lost 5 bases and the J segment 2 bases; nucleotides outside the gene matches: 7. The CDR3 totals 14 residues. Germline CDR1 is DFQATT and CDR2 is SNEGSKA (reference sequence). CDR3 sequence: CSAEAGSDTDTQYF. Here the CDR3 DNA reads TGCAGTGCTGAAGCGGGATCTGACACAGATACGCAGTATTTT.

This clonotype came up a few times. The chain's CDR3 is CASSLTALGGYTF. In nucleotides, the CDR3 is TGTGCCAGCAGTCTCACAGCACTCGGAGGCTACACCTTC. The chain links TRBV28 to TRBJ1-2; D uncertain. Germline values: CDR1 MDHEN, CDR2 SYDVKM. Trimming shortened V by 5 bases and J by 8 bases, and 15 bases separated the two germline ends. The length of the CDR3 is 13 residues.

V usage is TRBV18 and J usage is TRBJ2-7, with a possible D match to TRBD1 (6 bases). The CDR3 has 15 amino acids. Trimming removed 3 bases from V and 6 bases from J, with 18 bases in between. Germline CDR1 and CDR2: KGHSH and LQKENI. DNA for the CDR3: TGTGCCAGCTCACCCGGCGGTGGGGGCTCCCCCGAGCAGTACTTC. Amino acids: CASSPGGGGSPEQYF.

V usage is TRBV12-3 or TRBV12-4 and J usage is TRBJ2-5, with TRBD2 identical over 9 bases. Trimming removed 3 bases from V and 4 bases from J; junction bases left unmatched: 12. The CDR3 runs 17 residues. CDR3 sequence: CASSFEGGGRARETQYF. The CDR3 DNA reads TGTGCCAGCAGTTTTGAGGGCGGCGGGAGGGCCCGAGAGACCCAGTACTTC.

The chain joins TRBV19 to TRBJ2-1; D perhaps matches TRBD2 (6 bases). CDR1 and CDR2 (germline): LNHDA, SQIVND (reference sequence). The V end was cut by 3 bases, the J end by 5 bases, with 11 bases between. The CDR3 loop spans 14 amino acids. The chain's CDR3 is CASSMAGLNNEQFF. The CDR3 nucleotides read TGTGCCAGTAGTATGGCGGGACTGAACAATGAGCAGTTCTTC. Supplemented by reference TRBV19 and TRBJ2-1, the full variable domain reads DGGITQSPKYLFRKEGQNVTLSCEQNLNHDAMYWYRQDPGQGLRLIYYSQIVNDFQKGDIAEGYSVSREKKESFPLTVTSAQKNPTAFYLCASSMAGLNNEQFFGPGTRLTVL.

The V and J genes are TRBV20-1 and TRBJ1-4; D call uncertain. V lost 0 bases to trimming and J lost 0 bases, with 14 bases between them. The CDR3 loop spans 17 amino acids. Per the germline V gene, CDR1 is DFQATT and CDR2 is SNEGSKA (reference sequence). CDR3: CSARDRQASATNEKLFF. Written as DNA, the CDR3 is TGCAGTGCTAGAGATCGGCAGGCGTCTGCAACTAATGAAAAACTGTTTTTT.

This clonotype has a count of ten or more. V usage is TRBV6-5 and J usage is TRBJ1-6, with D possibly being TRBD1 (5 bases). The ends were cut back, 0 bases at V and 9 bases at J, with 18 bases in the middle. This CDR3 spans 17 amino acids. CDR1 and CDR2 (germline): MNHEY, SVGAGI. CDR3 nucleotides: TGTGCCAGCAGTTACTCGACCAGGGAAGAGTCCGGTTCACCCCTCCACTTT. It yields the protein CASSYSTREESGSPLHF.

This clonotype was observed a few times. The chain employs TRBV5-1 and TRBJ2-7; D remains unclear. This CDR3 has 14 amino acids. Trimming took 0 bases from V and 7 from J, leaving 14 bases between them. Germline-derived CDR1 and CDR2 are SGHRS and YFSETQ. The chain's CDR3 is CASSLVGSLREQYF. CDR3 coding DNA: TGCGCCAGCAGCTTGGTCGGCAGCCTACGTGAGCAGTACTTC.